This T cell receptor beta chain emerged from a study of blood T cell repertoires in COVID-19. Participants were aged about 18 to 95 years, lived in roughly 23 US areas, and enrolled virtually. Before they entered the study, exposed participants had met a COVID-19 case within 2 weeks. The authors' processing: It was from reference gene primer amplification that nucleated cell counts were estimated. This table comes from immunoSEQ multiplex PCR, and its TCRdb copy is limited to in-frame clones, with some not included. V, J and clone size derive from that table, while D and trimming were established from the DNA sequence. This table has some 300,000 clones, around nine tenths appearing once. Germline V gene lookup returns CDR1 SGHRS and CDR2 YFSETQ. The CDR3 consists of 16 residues. V trimming: 5 bases; J trimming: 1 base; junction bases outside the gene matches: 8.

The sample was PBMCs or T cells enriched from blood (not recorded which). The chain is built from TRBV5-1 and TRBJ2-5, with 10 bases fitting TRBD1. The TCR sequence derives from a woman aged 50 to 60 who had been exposed to COVID-19. Written as DNA, the CDR3 is TGCGCCAGCAGTAAGAACCGGGACAGGGGCCAAGAGACCCAGTACTTC. This translates into CASSKNRDRGQETQYF.